What follows describes a single T cell receptor beta chain. These data are taken from a study of blood T cell repertoires in COVID-19. At the level of the study: The United States, Italy and Spain were the sources of the acute and convalescent COVID-19 samples. The analysed material was cDNA or gDNA that came from T cells, B-cell-depleted T cells, or PBMCs.

Per the authors' pipeline: Estimation of nucleated cell counts relied on the amplification of reference gene primers. Method: immunoSEQ multiplex PCR; TCRdb's copy keeps in-frame clones and lacks some. V and J calls and clone size are given by that table; D and trimming were obtained from the DNA. Here the sample spans 40,000 to 45,000 clones, roughly 90% being singletons. The CDR3 loop spans 16 amino acids. In germline, CDR1 is SGHTA, CDR2 FQGNSA. V lost 7 bases and J lost 3; bases outside the gene matches: 9. Sequencing used peripheral blood. The chain couples TRBV7-2 to TRBJ2-1; TRBD2 aligns across 10 bases. The TCR originated in a human donor in a cohort sampled during active COVID-19. The CDR3 sequence: CASIPGTSAYYNEQFF. The CDR3 region has the DNA TGTGCCAGCATCCCCGGGACTAGCGCCTACTACAATGAGCAGTTCTTC.